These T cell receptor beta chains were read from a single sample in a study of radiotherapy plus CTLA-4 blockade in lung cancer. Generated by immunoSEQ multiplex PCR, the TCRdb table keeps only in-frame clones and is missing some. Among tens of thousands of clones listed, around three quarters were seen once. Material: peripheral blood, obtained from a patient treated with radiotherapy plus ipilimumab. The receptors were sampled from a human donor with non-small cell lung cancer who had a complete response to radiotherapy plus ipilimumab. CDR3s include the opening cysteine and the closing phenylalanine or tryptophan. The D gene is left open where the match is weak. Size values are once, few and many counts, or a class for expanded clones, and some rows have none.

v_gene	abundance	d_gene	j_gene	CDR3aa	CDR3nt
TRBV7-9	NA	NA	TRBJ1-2	CASSQRGFYGYTF	TGTGCCAGCAGCCAAAGGGGGTTCTATGGCTACACCTTC
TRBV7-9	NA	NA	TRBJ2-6	CASSPSSSLSGANVLTF	TGTGCCAGCAGCCCTTCCTCCTCTCTCTCTGGGGCCAACGTCCTGACTTTC
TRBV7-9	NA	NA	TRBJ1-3	CASSLVYRERNTIYF	TGTGCCAGCAGCTTAGTCTACAGGGAGAGAAACACCATATATTTT
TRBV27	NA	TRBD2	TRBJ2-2	CASSWTSGITGELFF	TGTGCCAGCAGTTGGACTAGCGGGATCACCGGGGAGCTGTTTTTT
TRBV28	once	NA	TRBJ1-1	CASSLRDTEAFF	TGTGCCAGCAGTTTGCGGGACACTGAAGCTTTCTTT
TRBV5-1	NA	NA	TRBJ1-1	CASSLGTASTEAFF	TGCGCCAGCAGCTTGGGTACAGCCTCCACTGAAGCTTTCTTT
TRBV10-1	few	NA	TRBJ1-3	CASRDNLENTIYF	TGCGCCAGCCGGGACAATCTGGAAAACACCATATATTTT
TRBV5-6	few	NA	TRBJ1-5	CASSLTTGINQPQHF	TGTGCCAGCAGCTTGACAACAGGGATAAATCAGCCCCAGCATTTT
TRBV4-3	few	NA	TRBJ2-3	CASSQEHRLSDTQYF	TGCGCCAGCAGCCAAGAACACAGGTTAAGTGATACGCAGTATTTT
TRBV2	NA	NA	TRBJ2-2	CASSERGSTTTGELFF	TGTGCCAGCAGTGAAAGGGGATCGACTACCACCGGGGAGCTGTTTTTT
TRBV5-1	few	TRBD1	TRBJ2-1	CASSSGQPSYNEQFF	TGCGCCAGCAGCTCGGGACAGCCTTCCTACAATGAGCAGTTCTTC
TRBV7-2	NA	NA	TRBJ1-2	CASSLLDRVGGYTF	TGTGCCAGCAGCTTGCTGGACAGAGTCGGTGGCTACACCTTC
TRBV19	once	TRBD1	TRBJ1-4	CASSMMWDRGRFTNEKLFF	TGTGCCAGTAGTATGATGTGGGACAGGGGGCGGTTCACTAATGAAAAACTGTTTTTT
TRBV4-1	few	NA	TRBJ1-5	CASSQEAVRAPGDQPQHF	TGCGCCAGCAGCCAAGAGGCAGTGCGGGCCCCCGGGGATCAGCCCCAGCATTTT
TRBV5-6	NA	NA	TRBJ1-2	CASSPEQVRSYTF	TGTGCCAGCAGCCCTGAGCAGGTTAGGAGCTACACCTTC
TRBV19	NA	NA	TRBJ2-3	CASSTGLGGTQYF	TGTGCCAGTAGTACGGGCCTCGGGGGTACGCAGTATTTT
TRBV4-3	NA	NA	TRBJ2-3	CASSQDAGAADTQYF	TGCGCCAGCAGCCAAGATGCGGGTGCGGCAGATACGCAGTATTTT
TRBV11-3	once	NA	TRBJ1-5	CASSLAGGNQPQHF	TGTGCCAGCAGCTTAGCAGGGGGCAATCAGCCCCAGCATTTT
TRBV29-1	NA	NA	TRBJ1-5	CSVAPSNPNQPQHF	TGCAGCGTTGCCCCTTCGAATCCCAATCAGCCCCAGCATTTT
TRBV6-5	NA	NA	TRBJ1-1	CASSRTGTRNTEAFF	TGTGCCAGCAGCCGAACCGGGACACGGAACACTGAAGCTTTCTTT
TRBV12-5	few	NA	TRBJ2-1	CASGTTREVGRNEQFF	TGTGCTAGTGGTACCACTCGAGAGGTGGGTCGCAATGAGCAGTTCTTC
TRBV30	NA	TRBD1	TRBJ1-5	CACEGQGINQPQHF	TGTGCCTGCGAGGGACAGGGGATCAATCAGCCCCAGCATTTT
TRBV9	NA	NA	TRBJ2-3	CASSVGASAGTDTQYF	TGTGCCAGCAGCGTAGGAGCATCTGCCGGCACAGATACGCAGTATTTT
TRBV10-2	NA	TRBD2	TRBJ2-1	CASSESAGGIVEQFF	TGCGCCAGCAGTGAGTCAGCGGGGGGGATTGTCGAGCAGTTCTTC
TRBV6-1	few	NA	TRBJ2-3	CASSESNAADTQYF	TGTGCCAGCAGTGAATCAAACGCCGCAGATACGCAGTATTTT
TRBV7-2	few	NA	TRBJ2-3	CASSRDYLSTDTQYF	TGTGCCAGCAGCCGAGACTACCTAAGCACAGATACGCAGTATTTT
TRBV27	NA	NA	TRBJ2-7	CASSLNPRRSGEQYF	TGTGCCAGCAGTTTAAACCCCCGCAGGAGCGGCGAGCAGTACTTC
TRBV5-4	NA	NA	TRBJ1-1	CASSSELHDTEAFF	TGTGCCAGCAGCTCGGAGCTCCACGACACTGAAGCTTTCTTT
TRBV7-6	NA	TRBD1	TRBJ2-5	CASSLTSGTGQETQYF	TGTGCCAGCAGCTTAACCTCCGGGACAGGGCAAGAGACCCAGTACTTC
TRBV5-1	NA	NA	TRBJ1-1	CASSLAGVQTEAFF	TGCGCCAGCAGCTTGGCAGGGGTTCAGACTGAAGCTTTCTTT
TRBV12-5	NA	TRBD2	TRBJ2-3	CASGSGLAVDTQYF	TGTGCTAGTGGTTCGGGACTAGCAGTAGATACGCAGTATTTT
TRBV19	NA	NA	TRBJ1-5	CASSIIGSSNQPQHF	TGTGCCAGTAGTATAATAGGTTCGTCCAATCAGCCCCAGCATTTT
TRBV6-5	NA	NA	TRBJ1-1	CASSSLQGRRNTEAFF	TGTGCCAGCAGTTCTCTACAGGGCCGGAGGAACACTGAAGCTTTCTTT
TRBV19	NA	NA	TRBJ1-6	CASSIVGVNSPLHF	TGTGCCAGTAGTATTGTAGGGGTTAATTCACCCCTCCACTTT
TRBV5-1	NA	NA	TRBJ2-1	CASSRSGRDNEQFF	TGCGCCAGCAGCAGGTCAGGGCGAGACAATGAGCAGTTCTTC
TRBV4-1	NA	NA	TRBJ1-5	CASSQPGVGQPQHF	TGCGCCAGCAGCCAACCAGGGGTTGGTCAGCCCCAGCATTTT
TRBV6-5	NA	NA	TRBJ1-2	CASTDRIYGYTF	TGTGCCAGCACCGACAGGATTTATGGCTACACCTTC
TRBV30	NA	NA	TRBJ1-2	CAWSTGQPYGYTF	TGTGCCTGGAGTACAGGGCAGCCTTATGGCTACACCTTC
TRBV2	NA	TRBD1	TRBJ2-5	CASSDEGAEIQYF	TGTGCCAGCAGTGATGAGGGGGCAGAGATCCAGTACTTC
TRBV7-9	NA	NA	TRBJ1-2	CASSFLGGAYTF	TGTGCCAGCAGCTTTCTAGGGGGGGCCTACACCTTC
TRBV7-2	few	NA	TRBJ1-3	CASSLENTIYF	TGTGCCAGCAGCTTAGAGAACACCATATATTTT
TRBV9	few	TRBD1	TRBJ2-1	CASSATGGNEQFF	TGTGCCAGCAGCGCCACAGGGGGCAATGAGCAGTTCTTC
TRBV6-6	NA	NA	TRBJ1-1	CASSYGRTRGNTEAFF	TGTGCCAGCAGTTACGGAAGGACCAGGGGGAACACTGAAGCTTTCTTT
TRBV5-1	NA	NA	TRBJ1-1	CASSFLSASGTEAFF	TGCGCCAGCAGCTTTCTCTCAGCATCGGGCACTGAAGCTTTCTTT
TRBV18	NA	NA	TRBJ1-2	CATTRGLDGYTF	TGTGCCACCACTAGGGGCCTAGATGGCTACACCTTC
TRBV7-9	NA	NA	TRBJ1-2	CASSLGQANYGYTF	TGTGCCAGCAGCTTAGGACAAGCTAACTATGGCTACACCTTC
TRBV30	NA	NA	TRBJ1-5	CAWNSPGSTSNQPQHF	TGTGCCTGGAATTCTCCGGGATCTACTAGCAATCAGCCCCAGCATTTT